Below, 21 T cell receptor beta chains from the same sample are listed, as sequenced in a study of CD8+ T cells in alopecia areata. Treatment specified: oral pan-JAK inhibitor, 5-10 mg twice daily. Once RNA had been extracted, it was reverse transcribed into cDNA to act as the sequencing template. Method: immunoSEQ multiplex PCR; TCRdb's copy keeps in-frame clones and lacks some. Of about 210,000 clones in the sample, 50% to 75% were seen once. The input for sequencing was CD4+ T cells sorted from blood, taken at week 4, from a patient treated with tofacitinib. These receptors were obtained from a human donor with alopecia areata.

This chain connects TRBV15 to TRBJ1-2; the match to TRBD1 covers 8 bases. Unmatched junction bases numbered 13, after V lost 2 bases and J lost 2 bases. Looked up from germline, CDR1 is LNHNV and CDR2 is YYDKDF (reference sequence). The CDR3 is made up of 18 amino acids. CDR3: CATSRTSGQANPNYGYTF. CDR3 in DNA: TGTGCCACCAGCAGAACCTCGGGACAGGCTAATCCCAACTATGGCTACACCTTC. Full variable domain (remainder filled in from reference TRBV15 and TRBJ1-2): DAMVIQNPRYQVTQFGKPVTLSCSQTLNHNVMYWYQQKSSQAPKLLFHYYDKDFNNEADTPDNFQSRRPNTSFCFLDIRSPGLGDTAMYLCATSRTSGQANPNYGYTFGSGTRLTVV.

The V and J genes are TRBV20-1 and TRBJ2-7; 8 nucleotides line up with TRBD1. Germline V gene lookup returns CDR1 DFQATT and CDR2 SNEGSKA (reference sequence). The CDR3 extends over 11 amino acids. V shed 6 bases, J shed 5 bases, and the junction held 3 bases outside the gene matches. CDR3 amino acids: CSADRVDEQYF. The CDR3 DNA reads as TGCAGTGCGGACAGGGTGGACGAGCAGTACTTC.

The J gene is TRBJ2-5, the V gene TRBV9; D is ambiguous. The CDR3 is 14 amino acids. CDR1 and CDR2 from the germline V gene are SGDLS and YYNGEE. Trimming removed 4 bases at V and 3 bases at J, with 13 bases between. The DNA for the CDR3 is TGTGCCAGCAGCTCCCGGGCCTTTGAAGAGACCCAGTACTTC. Translating gives CASSSRAFEETQYF.

This chain joins TRBV2 and TRBJ1-5, with D possibly TRBD1 on 6 matching bases. The CDR3 loop spans 15 amino acids. Trimming took 5 bases from V and 5 from J, leaving 16 bases between them. The germline CDR1 and CDR2 sequences are SNHLY and FYNNEI. The CDR3 DNA reads as TGTGCCAGCAGTTTACAGGGTACGATGGATCAGCCCCAGCATTTT. Amino acids: CASSLQGTMDQPQHF. Full variable domain (missing parts from reference TRBV2 and TRBJ1-5): EPEVTQTPSHQVTQMGQEVILRCVPISNHLYFYWYRQILGQKVEFLVSFYNNEISEKSEIFDDQFSVERPDGSNFTLKIRSTKLEDSAMYFCASSLQGTMDQPQHFGDGTRLSIL.

The chain has TRBV7-2 and TRBJ1-6, with D unclear. The ends were cut back, 5 bases at V and 9 bases at J, with 11 bases in the middle. The germline CDR1 and CDR2 sequences are SGHTA and FQGNSA. The CDR3 runs to 13 residues. The CDR3 loop is CASSSKSGSPLHF. CDR3 sequence (DNA): TGTGCCAGCAGCAGTAAAAGTGGTTCACCCCTCCACTTT.

This rearrangement joins TRBV6-5 to TRBJ2-7; D uncertain. Germline V gives CDR1 MNHEY, CDR2 SVGAGI. The CDR3 runs to 11 residues. V lost 8 bases, J lost 3 bases, and 8 bases lay in between. CDR3 protein: CASGSLYEQYF. Written as DNA, the CDR3 is TGTGCCAGCGGGTCCCTCTACGAGCAGTACTTC.

This sequence joins TRBV14 and TRBJ2-1; possibly TRBD1 for D (5 bases). This CDR3 has 15 amino acids. The V end was cut by 4 bases, the J end by 3 bases, with 13 bases between. Germline loops: CDR1 SGHDN, CDR2 FVKESK. The CDR3 spells CASSLKGIFYNEQFF. CDR3 nucleotide sequence: TGTGCCAGCAGCCTTAAGGGGATTTTCTACAATGAGCAGTTCTTC.

This clone has a handful of counts. V gene TRBV10-3 combines with J gene TRBJ2-1; a possible D gene is TRBD1 (8 bases). Trimming took off 10 bases at V and 7 bases at J, with 17 bases between the two ends. The germline CDR1 and CDR2 sequences are ENHRY and SYGVKD. The CDR3 runs to 13 residues. This CDR3 is CATGQGGENEQFF. The CDR3 coding sequence is TGTGCCACCGGACAGGGAGGGGAGAATGAGCAGTTCTTC.

The chain carries TRBV15 and TRBJ1-5, with TRBD1 as a possible D gene (5 bases). The germline gives CDR1 LNHNV, CDR2 YYDKDF (reference sequence). The ends were cut back, 5 bases at V and 2 bases at J, with 13 bases in the middle. The CDR3 loop spans 15 amino acids. The CDR3 is CATSVLTGGNQPQHF. DNA of the CDR3: TGTGCCACCAGCGTCCTGACGGGGGGCAATCAGCCCCAGCATTTT.

Only one count was recorded for this clone. The chain carries TRBV11-2 and TRBJ1-2; the D gene is possibly TRBD1 (5 bases). Germline V gene data show CDR1 as SGHAT and CDR2 as FQNNGV. Trimming shortened V by 4 bases and J by 3 bases, and 12 bases separated the two germline ends. CDR3 length: 14 amino acids. CDR3 sequence (DNA): TGTGCCAGCAGCTCAGCAGGGCTCTACTATGGCTACACCTTC. Protein product: CASSSAGLYYGYTF.

The V and J genes are TRBV30 and TRBJ2-5, with 13 bases lining up with TRBD2. Germline V gene data show CDR1 as GTSNPN and CDR2 as SVGIG (reference sequence). The CDR3 contains 18 residues. V shed 2 bases and J 4 bases; nucleotides not matched to a gene: 13. CDR3 nucleotide sequence: TGTGCCTGGAGTATACCCCCCAACTGGACTAGCGGGGGAGAGACCCAGTACTTC. Its protein is CAWSIPPNWTSGGETQYF.

V gene TRBV6-5 combines with J gene TRBJ2-1; 12 bases are a match to TRBD2. After removal of 6 bases from V and 3 bases from J, the junction contained 3 bases not matched to a gene. The germline gives CDR1 MNHEY, CDR2 SVGAGI. This CDR3 has 15 amino acids. The CDR3, as DNA: TGTGCCAGCAGACTACTAGCGGGGGGCTACAATGAGCAGTTCTTC. It translates to CASRLLAGGYNEQFF.

The V call is TRBV27, the J call TRBJ2-3; TRBD2 might be the D (7 bases). V lost 4 bases and J 4 bases, leaving 12 bases between the germline ends. The CDR3 consists of 14 residues. Germline CDR1 reads MNHEY; CDR2 reads SMNVEV (reference sequence). The CDR3 sequence is CASSYWGGADTQYF. In nucleotides, the CDR3 is TGTGCCAGCAGTTATTGGGGGGGCGCAGATACGCAGTATTTT.

J is TRBJ1-5 and V is TRBV6-1; perhaps TRBD1 as D (5 bases). This CDR3 comprises 15 residues. V was pared by 2 bases and J by 1 base, with 9 bases between. Looked up from germline, CDR1 is MNHNS and CDR2 is SASEGT. The CDR3 coding sequence is TGTGCCAGCAGTGAATGGGACGGCAGCAATCAGCCCCAGCATTTT. Residues: CASSEWDGSNQPQHF.

V gene TRBV30 combines with J gene TRBJ2-5, with D hard to call. Trimming cost V 0 bases and J 9 bases, with 11 bases left between them. Per the germline V gene, CDR1 is GTSNPN and CDR2 is SVGIG (reference sequence). The CDR3 contains 12 residues. The CDR3 region has the DNA TGTGCCTGGAGTGTACTTGCCGGTCCCCAGTACTTC. This gives the protein CAWSVLAGPQYF.

Turning to this clone: Other DNA sequences from this sample encode an identical CDR3 as well. The chain uses TRBV7-2 and TRBJ1-5, with unresolved D. V was trimmed by 5 bases and J by 5 bases, leaving 10 bases between them. CDR3 length: 13 amino acids. CDR1 is SGHTA and CDR2 is FQGNSA in the germline V gene. DNA for the CDR3: TGTGCCAGCAGCGTCCGCGGGGATCAGCCCCAGCATTTT. Translated: CASSVRGDQPQHF.

The V call is TRBV25-1, the J call TRBJ2-1; D is unresolved. The V and J ends lost 3 bases and 2 bases respectively, with 14 bases between them. The CDR3 sequence is 16 residues long. Germline CDR1 is MGHDK and CDR2 is SYGVNS. Written as DNA, the CDR3 is TGTGCCAGCAGTGACCTGCCGGCTGGAGCCTACAATGAGCAGTTCTTC. This sequence encodes CASSDLPAGAYNEQFF.

This clone was counted a few times. The chain is built from TRBV10-3 and TRBJ1-5; D gene ambiguous. This CDR3 comprises 13 residues. The ends were cut back, 5 bases at V and 0 bases at J, with 5 bases in the middle. In germline, CDR1 is ENHRY, CDR2 SYGVKD. CDR3 nucleotide sequence: TGTGCCATCAGTACAGCTAGCAATCAGCCCCAGCATTTT. It yields the protein CAISTASNQPQHF.

Only a few counts were recorded for this clone. The chain combines TRBV11-3 with TRBJ2-7, with 10 bases that match TRBD1. There are 16 residues in the CDR3. Germline V gene lookup returns CDR1 SGHNT and CDR2 YENEEA. The V gene end was trimmed by 5 bases and the J gene end by 1 base; junction bases not matched to a gene: 8. The chain's CDR3 is CASSREMGQGSYEQYF. The CDR3 DNA follows: TGTGCCAGCAGCCGCGAAATGGGACAGGGGTCCTACGAGCAGTACTTC. The full variable domain, rest sourced from reference TRBV11-3 and TRBJ2-7, is EAGVVQSPRYKIIEKKQPVAFWCNPISGHNTLYWYLQNLGQGPELLIRYENEEAVDDSQLPKDRFSAERLKGVDSTLKIQPAELGDSAVYLCASSREMGQGSYEQYFGPGTRLTVT.

V gene TRBV5-1 combines with J gene TRBJ2-7, with D perhaps being TRBD1 or TRBD2 (6 bases each). CDR1 and CDR2 from the germline V gene are SGHRS and YFSETQ. This CDR3 region has 16 residues. Trimming cost V 0 bases and J 2 bases, with 15 bases left between them. The CDR3 sequence: CASSLGAGGGPYEQYF. In DNA, the CDR3 is TGCGCCAGCAGCTTGGGAGCAGGTGGGGGGCCCTACGAGCAGTACTTC.

This clone has a handful of counts. This chain joins TRBV20-1 and TRBJ1-2; D gene uncertain. V was pared by 0 bases and J by 8 bases, with 7 bases between. Germline lookup yields CDR1 DFQATT and CDR2 SNEGSKA (reference sequence). The CDR3 is 11 amino acids. The CDR3 bases are TGCAGTGCTAGAGACAATAACGGCTACACCTTC. It is translated as CSARDNNGYTF.